A selection of T cell receptor beta chains follows, all from one sample in a study of cytomegalovirus exposure and HLA in healthy donors. Here immunoSEQ multiplex PCR was the method, and the copy in TCRdb shows in-frame clones only, minus some. The sample holds 99,000 or so clones, 75% to 85% seen once. The sample consisted of PBMCs. Source of these receptors: a man aged 25-45 years in good health and CMV-seronegative. Both conserved end residues are part of each CDR3. D genes are given only for firm matches. Some rows mark clone size as missing; the rest say once, few, many or name a class of expanded clone.

clone_size j_call d_call v_call cdr3_nt cdr3_aa
once TRBJ1-1 NA TRBV6-5 TGTGCCAGCACCATAATCGGGGGGAGGAATGAAGCTTTCTTT CASTIIGGRNEAFF
few TRBJ1-5 NA TRBV5-8 TGTGCCAGCCACAATAGCAATCAGCCCCAGCATTTT CASHNSNQPQHF
NA TRBJ2-7 TRBD1 TRBV6-5 TGTGCCAGCAGTTACTCGGGACAGCTTTCCTACGAGCAGTACTTC CASSYSGQLSYEQYF
NA TRBJ2-1 NA TRBV5-4 TGTGCCAGCAGCTTTCGGCTAGCGAACTACAATGAGCAGTTCTTC CASSFRLANYNEQFF
NA TRBJ2-1 TRBD2 TRBV2 TGTGCCAGGCGACAGACCGGGACTAGCGGGGGAGCGTACAATGAGCAGTTCTTC CARRQTGTSGGAYNEQFF
NA TRBJ2-1 NA TRBV27 TGTGCCAGCAGTCCCACGGGGAGCTCCTACAATGAGCAGTTCTTC CASSPTGSSYNEQFF
NA TRBJ1-4 TRBD1 TRBV6-5 TGTGCCAGCCGAGGGACAGGGTGGGAAAAACTGTTTTTT CASRGTGWEKLFF
NA TRBJ2-4 NA TRBV5-6 TGTGCCAGCAGCTTGGCCCTCAAAGGGCGGGACATTCAGTACTTC CASSLALKGRDIQYF
NA TRBJ2-5 NA TRBV4-3 TGCGCCAGCAGCCAAGCTTCGACTGCGGAGACCCAGTACTTC CASSQASTAETQYF
NA TRBJ2-2 NA TRBV18 TGTGCCAGCTCACCCTTTGACGGGGGTGCGAACACCGGGGAGCTGTTTTTT CASSPFDGGANTGELFF
NA TRBJ2-1 NA TRBV29-1 TGCAGCGTTGAACAGGGCCCTGAGCAGTTCTTC CSVEQGPEQFF
NA TRBJ2-3 TRBD2 TRBV7-9 TGTGCCAGCAGCCAACTACTAGCGGCTAGCACAGATACGCAGTATTTT CASSQLLAASTDTQYF
NA TRBJ1-1 NA TRBV5-1 TGCGCCAGCAGCTTGGTAGGCGGGGGGCGGGATACTGAAGCTTTCTTT CASSLVGGGRDTEAFF
few TRBJ1-1 NA TRBV2 TGTGCCAGCGTCAGGGGCGATGGGAACACTGAAGCTTTCTTT CASVRGDGNTEAFF
NA TRBJ1-6 NA TRBV19 TGTGCCAGTAGTATCGGCTATAATTCACCCCTCCACTTT CASSIGYNSPLHF
few TRBJ1-4 NA TRBV4-1 TGCGCCAGCAGCCAAGATGGACGGGCGGGGGCGGGAGGAGAAAAACTGTTTTTT CASSQDGRAGAGGEKLFF
few TRBJ1-1 TRBD1 TRBV6-6 TGTGCCAGCAGTACCCGACAGGGATCGGGGAACACTGAAGCTTTCTTT CASSTRQGSGNTEAFF
once TRBJ2-3 TRBD2 TRBV19 TGTGCCAGTAGCCAAGGGACTAGCGGGAGTTTTACAGATACGCAGTATTTT CASSQGTSGSFTDTQYF
once TRBJ2-7 NA TRBV15 TGTGCCACCAGCAGAGATCACGGGGAGAGCGAGCAGTACTTC CATSRDHGESEQYF
NA TRBJ1-6 TRBD1 TRBV6-5 TGTGCCACATCGACAGGGACCTATAATTCACCCCTCCACTTT CATSTGTYNSPLHF
once TRBJ2-7 TRBD1 TRBV18 TGTGCCAGCTCACTTACCGGGACAGGGGCCTACGAGCAGTACTTC CASSLTGTGAYEQYF
NA TRBJ2-1 NA TRBV30 TGTGCCTGGAGTCCTGGTGGCAACAATGAGCAGTTCTTC CAWSPGGNNEQFF
NA TRBJ2-1 TRBD2 TRBV18 TGTGCCAGCTCACCAAGCGGGGGTTTCTCCTACAATGAGCAGTTCTTC CASSPSGGFSYNEQFF
NA TRBJ1-1 NA TRBV19 TGTGCCAGTAGTATCAACGGGAACACTGAAGCTTTCTTT CASSINGNTEAFF
NA TRBJ2-4 NA TRBV6-1 TGTGCCAGTTCAACAGGGGGGGAAAACATTCAGTACTTC CASSTGGENIQYF
NA TRBJ2-7 NA TRBV5-1 TGCGCCAGCAGCTTTCCCGGGACATACGAGCAGTACTTC CASSFPGTYEQYF
NA TRBJ2-7 NA TRBV6-1 TGTGCCAGCAGTGAAGCCGAGGAGCAGTACTTC CASSEAEEQYF
NA TRBJ1-4 TRBD1 TRBV2 TGTGCCAGCAGGGGGACAGCCATGACTCCCGAGGAAAAACTGTTTTTT CASRGTAMTPEEKLFF
NA TRBJ1-1 TRBD1 TRBV30 TGTGCCTGGACCATGCCGACAGGGCCTGAAGCTTTCTTT CAWTMPTGPEAFF
NA TRBJ2-7 TRBD1 TRBV7-2 TGTGCCAGCAGCTTTATGGGACAGGCGACCTACGAGCAGTACTTC CASSFMGQATYEQYF
NA TRBJ2-3 NA TRBV5-1 TGCGCCAGCAGCCGTCAAGGACAGCGCACAGATACGCAGTATTTT CASSRQGQRTDTQYF
NA TRBJ2-5 TRBD2 TRBV19 TGTGCCAGTACTTCCCAGGCTAGCGGGGGTCAAGAGACCCAGTACTTC CASTSQASGGQETQYF
NA TRBJ2-3 TRBD2 TRBV7-8 TGTGCCAGCAGCTTAGCGTGGTCTAGCGGGGGTAGCACAGATACGCAGTATTTT CASSLAWSSGGSTDTQYF
few TRBJ2-1 NA TRBV5-1 TGCGCCAGCAGCTTGTACTGGCTAGCCAATGAGCAGTTCTTC CASSLYWLANEQFF
once TRBJ2-7 NA TRBV19 TGTGCCAGTAGTTCCTCCGGGATGACCTACGAGCAGTACTTC CASSSSGMTYEQYF
NA TRBJ2-2 TRBD1 TRBV5-4 TGTGCCAGCAGCTCAGGACAGGGGACCGGGGAGCTGTTTTTT CASSSGQGTGELFF
NA TRBJ1-1 NA TRBV6-5 TGTGCCAGCAGTTACTCATGGGGAGGCCTAGCTTTCTTT CASSYSWGGLAFF
NA TRBJ1-2 NA TRBV6-6 TGTGCCAGCATCAGGGACACAGACTATGGCTACACCTTC CASIRDTDYGYTF
NA TRBJ1-2 NA TRBV19 TGTGCCAGTAGCGAACAGGGTGGAGGAAACTATGGCTACACCTTC CASSEQGGGNYGYTF
NA TRBJ2-2 NA TRBV7-2 TGTGCCAGCAGCGTGACCGACAGTCCCACCGGGGAGCTGTTTTTT CASSVTDSPTGELFF
NA TRBJ1-6 TRBD1 TRBV7-6 TGTGCCAGCAGCTCAGGGGGTCCGTATAATTCACCCCTCCACTTT CASSSGGPYNSPLHF
NA TRBJ2-2 NA TRBV10-3 TGTGCCATCAGATCAGGGGTTTCCGCCGGGGAGCTGTTTTTT CAIRSGVSAGELFF
NA TRBJ2-7 TRBD2 TRBV28 TGTGCCAGCAGGCCTCAGAGCGGGACGAAGAACGAGCAGTACTTC CASRPQSGTKNEQYF
NA TRBJ1-4 NA TRBV14 TGTGCCAGCAGCCAAGATTTCGGTGTTAATGAAAAACTGTTTTTT CASSQDFGVNEKLFF
NA TRBJ2-3 NA TRBV6-5 TGTGCCAGCAGTCGTAGCGGCTGGGGCACAGATACGCAGTATTTT CASSRSGWGTDTQYF
NA TRBJ2-1 TRBD2 TRBV18 TGTGCCAGCTCACCACTTACTAGCGGGTTTGATGAGCAGTTCTTC CASSPLTSGFDEQFF
few TRBJ1-5 NA TRBV30 TGTGCCTGGAGTGTAAGCCCAAGCAATCAGCCCCAGCATTTT CAWSVSPSNQPQHF
many TRBJ2-1 TRBD2 TRBV5-4 TGTGCCAGCAGCGCCGGCACTAGCGAATACAATGAGCAGTTCTTC CASSAGTSEYNEQFF
NA TRBJ2-2 NA TRBV4-2 TGTGCCAGCAGCCATGCACTTAACACCGGGGAGCTGTTTTTT CASSHALNTGELFF
NA TRBJ1-2 NA TRBV4-3 TGCGCCAGCAGCCAAGATTTGGATCCGGGGATCTATGGCTACACCTTC CASSQDLDPGIYGYTF
NA TRBJ1-2 NA TRBV6-1 TGTGCCAGCAGTGAGCAGGGGTTGCGCTATGGCTACACCTTC CASSEQGLRYGYTF
NA TRBJ2-5 NA TRBV4-2 TGTGCCAGCAGCCTACGACAGGAACCTCGAGAGACCCAGTACTTC CASSLRQEPRETQYF
few TRBJ1-1 NA TRBV6-1 TGTGCCAGCAGTGAAGTAAGGCAGGGCGAAGCTTTCTTT CASSEVRQGEAFF
NA TRBJ2-7 NA TRBV6-5 TGTGCCAGCACGCCTAGACAGGTAGCTTACTACGAGCAGTACTTC CASTPRQVAYYEQYF
NA TRBJ1-3 NA TRBV9 TGTGCCAGCGGGGCTCTGGGAAACACCATATATTTT CASGALGNTIYF
NA TRBJ2-7 NA TRBV5-1 TGCGCCAGCAGCTTGGGGGACTCCACCTACGAGCAGTACTTC CASSLGDSTYEQYF
NA TRBJ2-1 TRBD1 TRBV10-1 TGCGCCGCCGGGGCAGGGGGCCGTGATGAGCAGTTCTTC CAAGAGGRDEQFF
NA TRBJ2-1 NA TRBV6-5 TGTGCCAGCAGGGCTCCGGGACTGCGCTACAATGAGCAGTTCTTC CASRAPGLRYNEQFF
few TRBJ2-7 TRBD1 TRBV5-6 TGTGCCAGCAACTCCCCCGGGACAGGAGACTTCGAGCAGTACTTC CASNSPGTGDFEQYF